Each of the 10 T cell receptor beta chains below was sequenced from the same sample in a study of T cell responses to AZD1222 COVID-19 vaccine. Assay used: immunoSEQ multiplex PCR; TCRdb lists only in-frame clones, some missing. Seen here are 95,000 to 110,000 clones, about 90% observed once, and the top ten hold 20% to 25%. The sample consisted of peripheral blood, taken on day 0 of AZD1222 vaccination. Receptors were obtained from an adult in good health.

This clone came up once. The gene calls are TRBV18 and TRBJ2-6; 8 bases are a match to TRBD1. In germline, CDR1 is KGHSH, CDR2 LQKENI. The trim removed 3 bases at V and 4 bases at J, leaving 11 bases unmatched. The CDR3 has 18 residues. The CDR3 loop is CASSPSGQGISGANVLTF. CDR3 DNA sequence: TGTGCCAGCTCACCCTCAGGACAGGGAATTTCGGGGGCCAACGTCCTGACTTTC.

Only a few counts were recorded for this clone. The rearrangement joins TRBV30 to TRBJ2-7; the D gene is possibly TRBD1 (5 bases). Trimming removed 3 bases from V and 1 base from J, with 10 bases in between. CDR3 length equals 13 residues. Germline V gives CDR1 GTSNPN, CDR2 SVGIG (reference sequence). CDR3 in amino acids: CAWRRQNSYEQYF. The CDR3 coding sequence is TGTGCCTGGAGGAGACAGAATTCCTACGAGCAGTACTTC. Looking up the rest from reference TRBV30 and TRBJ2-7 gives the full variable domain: SQTIHQWPATLVQPVGSPLSLECTVEGTSNPNLYWYRQAAGRGLQLLFYSVGIGQISSEVPQNLSASRPQDRQFILSSKKLLLSDSGFYLCAWRRQNSYEQYFGPGTRLTVT.

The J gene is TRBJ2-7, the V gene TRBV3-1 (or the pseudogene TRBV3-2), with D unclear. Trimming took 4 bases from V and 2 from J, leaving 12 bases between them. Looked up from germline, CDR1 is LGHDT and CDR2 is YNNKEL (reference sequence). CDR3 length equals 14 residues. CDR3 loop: CASSPREVAYEQYF. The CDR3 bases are TGTGCCAGCAGCCCCCGAGAAGTCGCCTACGAGCAGTACTTC.

DNA of the CDR3: TGTGCCATCACGAGGGGGGATGGCTATGGCTACACCTTC. It translates to CAITRGDGYGYTF. The rearrangement joins TRBV19 to TRBJ1-2, with TRBD1 as a possible D gene (6 bases). The CDR3 is 13 residues long. The germline V gene has CDR1 LNHDA and CDR2 SQIVND (reference sequence). The ends were cut back, 10 bases at V and 4 bases at J, with 16 bases in the middle.

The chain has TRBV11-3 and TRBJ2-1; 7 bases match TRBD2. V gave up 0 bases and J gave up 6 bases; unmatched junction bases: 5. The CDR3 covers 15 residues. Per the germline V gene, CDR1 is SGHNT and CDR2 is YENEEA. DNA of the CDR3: TGTGCCAGCAGCTTAGACGTGGGAGGGTCCAATGAGCAGTTCTTC. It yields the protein CASSLDVGGSNEQFF.

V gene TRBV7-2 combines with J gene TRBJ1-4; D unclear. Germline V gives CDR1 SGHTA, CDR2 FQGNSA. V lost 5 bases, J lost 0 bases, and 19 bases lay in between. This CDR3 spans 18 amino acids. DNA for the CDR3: TGTGCCAGCAGCCCAAGACCCATGGCCCTTGCAACTAATGAAAAACTGTTTTTT. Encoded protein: CASSPRPMALATNEKLFF.

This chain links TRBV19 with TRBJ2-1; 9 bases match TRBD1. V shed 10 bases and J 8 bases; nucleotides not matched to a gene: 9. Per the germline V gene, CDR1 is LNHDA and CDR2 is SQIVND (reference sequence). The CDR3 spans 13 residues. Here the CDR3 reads CATTGQGFDEQFF. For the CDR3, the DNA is TGTGCCACTACGGGACAGGGATTCGATGAGCAGTTCTTC.

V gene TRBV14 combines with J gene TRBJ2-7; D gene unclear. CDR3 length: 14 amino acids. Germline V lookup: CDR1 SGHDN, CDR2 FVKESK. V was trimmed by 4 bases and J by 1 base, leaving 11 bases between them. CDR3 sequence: CASSLYVLSYEQYF. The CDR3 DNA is TGTGCCAGCAGCCTGTACGTCCTTTCCTACGAGCAGTACTTC. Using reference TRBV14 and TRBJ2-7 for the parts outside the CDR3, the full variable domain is EAGVTQFPSHSVIEKGQTVTLRCDPISGHDNLYWYRRVMGKEIKFLLHFVKESKQDESGMPNNRFLAERTGGTYSTLKVQPAELEDSGVYFCASSLYVLSYEQYFGPGTRLTVT.

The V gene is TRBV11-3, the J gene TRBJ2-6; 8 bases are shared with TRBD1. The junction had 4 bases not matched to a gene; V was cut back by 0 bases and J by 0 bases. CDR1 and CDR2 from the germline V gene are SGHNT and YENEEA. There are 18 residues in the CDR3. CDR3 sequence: CASSLEQGGSSGANVLTF. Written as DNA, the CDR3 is TGTGCCAGCAGCTTAGAACAGGGGGGTTCCTCTGGGGCCAACGTCCTGACTTTC.

In DNA, the CDR3 is TGTGCCATCGACTTAGTGGGAGAGCAGTACTTC. It codes for CAIDLVGEQYF. The gene calls are TRBV7-9 and TRBJ2-7; D is unclear. Germline lookup yields CDR1 SEHNR and CDR2 FQNEAQ (reference sequence). This CDR3 comprises 11 residues. Trimming took off 10 bases at V and 7 bases at J, with 14 bases between the two ends.